Following are 27 T cell receptor beta chains from one sample sequenced in a study of tumor-infiltrating lymphocytes in primary liver carcinoma (dated by TCRdb to 2015 to 2018). TRIzol reagent was used to extract blood RNA from unsorted whole blood, while the DNeasy Blood & Tissue kit provided the germline DNA. Sequencing used an Illumina HiSeq 2500. A constant-region primer and ProtoScript II reverse transcriptase were used to reverse-transcribe TCRbeta-specific cDNA from approximately 550 ng total RNA. Construction of the TCRbeta libraries relied on three nested rounds of multiplex PCR, following a slightly modified ARM-PCR procedure. Multiplex TRBV1-TRBV30 forward primers and a Cbeta reverse primer were used in the first two PCR rounds, each of which was run for around 10 cycles. TCRdb itself trimmed the public reads at Q25 with fastp, ran MiXCR and retained productive beta chains. All rows with the same CDR3 protein become a single entry with the most common DNA and genes. The sample records 300,000 to 400,000 distinct CDR3 sequences, 65% of which are singletons. The leading ten clones occupy roughly 6% of the sample.

The specimen was peripheral blood. These receptors were collected from a man aged 40-50 years with primary liver carcinoma and hepatitis B virus infection.

The chain recombines TRBV5-6 with TRBJ2-5; no clear D. Per the germline V gene, CDR1 is SGHDT and CDR2 is YYEEEE. Trimming cost V 2 bases and J 1 base, with 6 bases left between them. The CDR3 runs to 13 residues. CDR3 protein: CASSFPTQETQYF. As DNA, the CDR3 is TGTGCCAGCAGCTTCCCTACCCAAGAGACCCAGTACTTC.

As regards this clonotype: A much larger clonotype is one base distant, so this may be a read error. The chain carries TRBV6-5 and TRBJ2-1, with TRBD2 matching 10 bases. CDR1 is MNHEY, CDR2 SVGAGI, per germline. This CDR3 has 15 residues. CDR3 in amino acids: CASSYLAGVLNEQLF. CDR3 nucleotide sequence: TGTGCCAGCAGTTACCTAGCGGGAGTGTTGAATGAGCAGCTCTTC.

In the case of this clonotype: The junction departs from the called germline gene at one end, perhaps through a read error. The chain employs TRBV10-3 and TRBJ2-6, with D possibly matching TRBD1 (6 bases). CDR1 ENHRY and CDR2 SYGVKD come from the germline V gene. CDR3 length: 15 amino acids. As DNA, the CDR3 is TGTGCCATCGGGACATGGGTTCATGGGGCCAACGTCCTGACATTC. Residues: CAIGTWVHGANVLTF.

A remark on this clonotype: A clone one base away is much larger, so this may be a read error. The chain links TRBV12-3 or TRBV12-4 to TRBJ2-3, with D perhaps TRBD2 (6 bases). The CDR3 is 14 residues long. Written as DNA, the CDR3 is TGTGCCAGCAGAAGTAGCGGAAGCAAAGATACGCAGTATTTT. This codes for CASRSSGSKDTQYF.

This chain connects TRBV7-9 to TRBJ2-5; 8 bases fit TRBD1. Germline assignment: CDR1 SEHNR and CDR2 FQNEAQ (reference sequence). Losses at the gene ends were 4 bases for V and 4 bases for J; bases not matched to a gene: 5. This CDR3 spans 14 amino acids. DNA of the CDR3: TGTGCCAGCAGCTCCGGACAGGGTGTAGAGACCCAGTACTTC. Translating it yields CASSSGQGVETQYF.

On this clonotype: Since a much larger clone is just one base distant, this may be a read error. Likely a read error: the CDR3 ends without its conserved phenylalanine or tryptophan. This chain connects TRBV10-3 to TRBJ2-7, with 7 bases lining up with TRBD2. Per germline, CDR1 ENHRY and CDR2 SYGVKD. V lost 3 bases to trimming and J lost 1 base; unmatched junction nucleotides: 12. CDR3 length: 17 residues. The DNA of the CDR3 is TGTGCCATCAGTGATGGTGGGACTATGATAGGGTCCTACGAGCAGTACCTC. It specifies CAISDGGTMIGSYEQYL.

Worth noting for this clonotype: Given a much more abundant clone one base away, this may be a read error. This chain joins TRBV6-1 and TRBJ2-1; TRBD1 matches at 8 bases. Germline CDR1 and CDR2: MNHNS and SASEGT. The CDR3 length is 15 residues. CDR3 region: CGSSEAGGRYNEQFF. The CDR3 DNA sequence: TGTGGCAGCAGTGAAGCAGGGGGCCGGTACAATGAGCAGTTCTTC.

With regard to this clonotype: This may arise from a read error, as a much more abundant clone is one base away. The V call is TRBV5-5, the J call TRBJ2-1, with 11 bases identical to TRBD2. J lost 7 bases, V lost 1 base, and 13 bases had no gene match. Germline values: CDR1 SGHKS, CDR2 YYEKEE (reference sequence). The CDR3 contains 18 residues. CDR3 amino acids: CASSLYFSGRDGGNEQFF. CDR3 in DNA: TGTGCCAGCAGCTTGTACTTTAGCGGGAGGGACGGCGGAAATGAGCAGTTCTTC.

This rearrangement joins TRBV6-1 to TRBJ1-2; TRBD1 aligns across 11 bases. Unmatched junction bases numbered 5, after V lost 4 bases and J lost 7 bases. Germline V gene data show CDR1 as MNHNS and CDR2 as SASEGT. CDR3 length: 14 amino acids. The CDR3 nucleotides read TGTGCCAGCAGTGTGTGGACAGGGGGCTTTGGCTACACCTTC. It codes for CASSVWTGGFGYTF.

Turning to this clonotype: The conserved phenylalanine or tryptophan normally closing the CDR3 is absent here, so this likely arose from a read error. The chain joins TRBV11-2 to TRBJ2-3; no clear D. The CDR3 is 11 residues long. The V end lost 3 bases, the J end lost 11 bases, and 9 bases lay between the germline ends. CDR1 is SGHAT, CDR2 FQNNGV, per germline. The CDR3 region has the DNA TGTGCCAGCAGCTTGGAGTTGGAGCAGTATTAT. Its protein product is CASSLELEQYY.

This chain's CDR3 is CASSSRAGDIDTQYF. CDR3 in DNA: TGTGCCAGCAGCTCCAGGGCAGGGGACATCGATACGCAGTATTTT. This chain connects TRBV11-2 to TRBJ2-3; TRBD1 is a possible D gene (6 bases). CDR3 length: 15 amino acids. The V end lost 4 bases, the J end lost 6 bases, and 17 bases lay between the germline ends. Germline-derived CDR1 and CDR2 are SGHAT and FQNNGV.

Concerning this clonotype itself: This CDR3 fails to terminate in the conserved phenylalanine or tryptophan, so it likely reflects a read error. The V and J genes are TRBV4-2 and TRBJ2-1; D call uncertain. The CDR3 covers 16 residues. Germline assignment: CDR1 LGHNA and CDR2 YNFKEQ. The CDR3 here is CASSQGRISSYNGQFL. In nucleotides, the CDR3 is TGTGCCAGCAGCCAAGGCCGGATTAGCTCCTACAATGGGCAGTTCCTC.

This rearrangement joins TRBV11-2 to TRBJ2-3; the D is unclear. V was shortened by 11 bases and J by 6 bases, with 21 bases between the two germline ends. Per the germline V gene, CDR1 is SGHAT and CDR2 is FQNNGV. The CDR3 is 14 residues long. In DNA, the CDR3 is TGTGCCGCCAGCTTAGAACTTTATACCGATACGCAGTATTTT. It translates to CAASLELYTDTQYF. Full variable domain (remainder filled in from reference TRBV11-2 and TRBJ2-3): EAGVAQSPRYKIIEKRQSVAFWCNPISGHATLYWYQQILGQGPKLLIQFQNNGVVDDSQLPKDRFSAERLKGVDSTLKIQPAKLEDSAVYLCAASLELYTDTQYFGPGTRLTVL.

Of note for this clonotype: A much more abundant neighbour one base away suggests this may be a read error. V and J are TRBV4-1 and TRBJ1-5, with D hard to call. The ends were cut back, 4 bases at V and 2 bases at J, with 15 bases in the middle. The length of the CDR3 is 16 residues. Per the germline V gene, CDR1 is MGHRA and CDR2 is YSYEKL. The CDR3: CASSPPEWQGNQPQHF. CDR3 nucleotide sequence: TGCGCCAGCAGCCCCCCGGAGTGGCAGGGCAATCAGCCCCAGCATTTT.

The chain links TRBV4-3 to TRBJ1-4, with 8 bases lining up with TRBD1. The junction had 6 bases not matched to a gene; V was cut back by 2 bases and J by 4 bases. This CDR3 comprises 16 residues. Germline V gene data show CDR1 as LGHNA and CDR2 as YSLEER. The CDR3 protein is CASSQTGGISNEKLFF. CDR3 nucleotides: TGCGCCAGCAGCCAAACAGGGGGGATAAGTAATGAAAAACTGTTTTTT.

A note on this clonotype: One end of the junction is discordant with germline, which a read error may explain. The V and J genes are TRBV14 and TRBJ2-5; 10 positions agree with TRBD1. Germline CDR1 and CDR2: SGHDN and FVKESK. The CDR3 spans 14 residues. CDR3 bases: TGTGCCAGCACCCAAGGACAGGGGGGGCAGACCCAGTACTTC. Amino acids: CASTQGQGGQTQYF.

At least ten counts were recorded for this clonotype. The CDR3 nucleotides are TGTGCCAGCAGCCCAATACGACTAGCGGGAGGCAATGAGCAGTTCTTC. Translated: CASSPIRLAGGNEQFF. The rearrangement uses TRBV14 and TRBJ2-1, with 13 bases lining up with TRBD2. Germline V gene lookup returns CDR1 SGHDN and CDR2 FVKESK. V trimming: 4 bases; J trimming: 6 bases; junction bases outside the gene matches: 6. The CDR3 sequence is 16 residues long.

This clonotype was seen ten or more times. The chain employs TRBV6-5 and TRBJ1-6; weak D call: TRBD1 (5 bases). V lost 1 base, J lost 6 bases, and 10 bases lay in between. The V gene's germline CDR1 is MNHEY and CDR2 SVGAGI. This CDR3 spans 15 amino acids. In DNA, the CDR3 is TGTGCCAGCAGTTACTTTACGGGGCCTAATTCACCCCTCCACTTT. Its translation: CASSYFTGPNSPLHF.

As concerns this clonotype: A much larger clone differs from this one at a single base, so this may be a read error. The J gene is TRBJ2-3, the V gene TRBV7-9, with D uncertain. CDR1 SEHNR and CDR2 FQNEAQ come from the germline V gene (reference sequence). V lost 3 bases and J 0 bases, leaving 13 bases between the germline ends. There are 16 residues in the CDR3. CDR3 sequence (DNA): TGTGCCAGCAGCTTTTGGGTAGGGTATAGCACAGATACGCAGTATTTT. Its protein is CASSFWVGYSTDTQYF.

The chain couples TRBV7-9 to TRBJ2-1, with 7 bases identical to TRBD2. V lost 3 bases, J lost 4 bases, and 3 bases stayed unmatched. The V gene's germline CDR1 is SEHNR and CDR2 FQNEAQ (reference sequence). CDR3 length: 14 amino acids. The CDR3 coding sequence is TGTGCCAGCAGCTTTGGTAGCGGGTACAATGAGCAGTTCTTC. It translates to CASSFGSGYNEQFF.

Points on this clonotype: A much larger clone lies one base from this, so it may be a read error. Since the CDR3 does not end with the conserved phenylalanine or tryptophan, this likely comes from a read error. This rearrangement joins TRBV4-3 to TRBJ2-1, with D perhaps matching TRBD1 (5 bases). V dropped 0 bases and J dropped 1 base, with 10 bases sitting between them. Germline V lookup: CDR1 LGHNA, CDR2 YSLEER. The length of the CDR3 is 16 residues. The CDR3 bases are TGCGCCAGCAGCCAAGACCCAGGGATATCCTACAATGAGCAGTTCTTA. It specifies CASSQDPGISYNEQFL.

Turning to this clonotype: A much larger clone sits a single nucleotide away, making a read error possible. This rearrangement joins TRBV4-3 to TRBJ1-6; 10 nucleotides align to TRBD1. The CDR3 runs to 14 residues. J was trimmed by 11 bases and V by 4 bases; bases with no gene match: 5. The germline gives CDR1 LGHNA, CDR2 YSLEER. Here the CDR3 DNA reads TGCGCCAGCAGCCTGGACAGGGGGGATCCACCCCTCCACTTT. This encodes CASSLDRGDPPLHF.

Turning to this clonotype: Given a much more abundant clone one base away, this may be a read error. The rearrangement uses TRBV6-6 and TRBJ1-1; no definite D call. The CDR3 length is 13 residues. With 1 base removed from V and 7 bases from J, the gap between germline ends came to 10 bases. Germline assignment: CDR1 MNHNY and CDR2 SVGAGI (reference sequence). CDR3 loop: CASSYLESGEAFF. The CDR3 DNA sequence: TGTGCCAGCAGTTACTTGGAGAGTGGTGAAGCTTTCTTT.

Points on this clonotype: A much larger clone differs by one base, so this may be a read error. The chain has TRBV12-3 or TRBV12-4 and TRBJ1-1; possibly TRBD1 for D (6 bases). V gave up 10 bases and J gave up 10 bases, with 16 bases separating them. The CDR3 has 11 amino acids. The CDR3 reads CANSRGFGAFF. In nucleotides, the CDR3 is TGTGCCAACAGCAGGGGTTTTGGAGCTTTCTTT.

This clonotype was observed once. This CDR3 fails to terminate in the conserved phenylalanine or tryptophan, so it likely reflects a read error. J is TRBJ2-7 and V is TRBV11-2; TRBD2 might be the D (6 bases). The CDR3 has 14 residues. Germline CDR1 SGHAT, CDR2 FQNNGV. This chain's CDR3 is CANSLAEGDYEQYL. CDR3 nucleotide sequence: TGTGCCAACAGCTTAGCGGAAGGTGACTACGAGCAGTACCTC.

This clonotype was counted once. A read error may produce the germline difference seen at one junction end. V and J are TRBV5-4 and TRBJ2-5; no clear D. CDR3 length equals 14 residues. Per the germline V gene, CDR1 is SGHNT and CDR2 is YYREEE (reference sequence). The CDR3 loop reads CAISLGRKQETRYF. CDR3 sequence (DNA): TGTGCCATCAGCTTGGGCAGAAAACAAGAGACCCGGTACTTC.

V gene TRBV10-3 combines with J gene TRBJ2-4, with D hard to call. The ends were cut back, 3 bases at V and 1 base at J, with 13 bases in the middle. The CDR3 consists of 16 residues. The germline V gene has CDR1 ENHRY and CDR2 SYGVKD. The CDR3 nucleotides read TGTGCCATCAGTGACTCGTTCAAGGGTGCCAAAAACATTCAGTACTTC. This codes for CAISDSFKGAKNIQYF.